This T cell receptor beta chain is from a study of radiation and T cells in renal cell carcinoma. Study-level information: Nephrectomy followed 15 Gy stereotactic body radiation by 4 weeks.

The table came from immunoSEQ multiplex PCR; TCRdb's copy has only in-frame clones and leaves some out. The table includes about 49,000 clones, 65% to 90% detected once. This clone has more than one count but fewer than ten. Germline loops: CDR1 MNHEY, CDR2 SVGAGI. The CDR3 is 15 residues long. V gave up 6 bases and J gave up 4 bases; unmatched junction bases: 9. The time point is: baseline pretreatment blood. Regarding treatment: 15 Gy SBRT to primary tumor, nephrectomy 4 weeks later. This sequence originates from a woman aged 65 to 85 with renal cell carcinoma. The sequencing here drew on blood, taken from a patient whose treatment included radiotherapy and nephrectomy. The chain combines TRBV6-5 with TRBJ1-3; 7 bases agree with TRBD1. The CDR3 coding sequence is TGTGCCAGCAGACCAGACAGGGTTGCGGGAAACACCATATATTTT. Translated, it gives CASRPDRVAGNTIYF.